This T cell receptor (beta chain) is drawn from a study of shared clonotypes between healthy human individuals. Method: immunoSEQ multiplex PCR; TCRdb's copy keeps in-frame clones and lacks some. This table holds 950,000 to 1,300,000 clones, 60% to 80% found once. The split of CD4+ cells yielded CD45RA+ naive and CD45RA-negative memory subsets. The V gene end was trimmed by 6 bases and the J gene end by 9 bases; junction bases not matched to a gene: 25. Germline V lookup: CDR1 SGHNT, CDR2 YYREEE (reference sequence). The CDR3 is made up of 19 amino acids. The sequence was collected from a man aged 18 to 29 in good health. This chain connects TRBV5-4 to TRBJ2-1; TRBD1 matches at 9 bases. The specimen was memory CD4+ T cells sorted from blood. As for subset: CD45RA-negative fraction. The CDR3 loop reads CASTILGEGTGRLGTEQFF. The CDR3, as DNA: TGTGCCAGCACTATATTGGGAGAGGGGACAGGGAGGCTCGGCACTGAGCAGTTCTTC.